This TCR beta chain was sequenced in a study of vaccination effects on CD4 cells after COVID-19. This CDR3 region has 14 residues. Trimming removed 5 bases at V and 3 bases at J, with 14 bases between. Germline CDR1 MNHEY, CDR2 SVGAGI. Profiled with immunoSEQ multiplex PCR; TCRdb holds only in-frame clones, not every one. The table records tens of thousands of clones, 75% to 80% of them present only once. Under the ViraFEST assay, PBMC were stimulated with viral peptide pools so that antigen-specific CD4+ T cells expanded. Sequencing was performed afterwards. At the end of around eleven days of culture, CD4+ T cells were isolated. Participants each got two BNT162b2 or mRNA-1273 vaccine doses. The vaccine recipients had no prior SARS-CoV-2 infection, with negative nucleocapsid antibodies. Cultures of 2 million or so PBMC per well contained 10 IU/ml IL-2 plus 10 ug/ml peptides. It was on days 3 and 7 that half the medium was replaced with IL-2 medium.

Notes on the study in general: Infection- and vaccine-induced clones contracted markedly late after vaccination.

In regard to this clone: Its antigen is not identified.

The TCR comes from a human donor who received a COVID-19 vaccine. Some clones in this sample may be carry-over from other donors' samples. Material: CD4+ T cells from PBMCs cultured with SARS-CoV-2 spike peptides, obtained after COVID-19 vaccination. This chain links TRBV6-5 with TRBJ2-7; D perhaps matches TRBD1 (8 bases). This CDR3 is CASSKQGGVYEQYV. The CDR3 nucleotides read TGTGCCAGCAGTAAACAGGGGGGGGTCTACGAGCAGTACGTC.